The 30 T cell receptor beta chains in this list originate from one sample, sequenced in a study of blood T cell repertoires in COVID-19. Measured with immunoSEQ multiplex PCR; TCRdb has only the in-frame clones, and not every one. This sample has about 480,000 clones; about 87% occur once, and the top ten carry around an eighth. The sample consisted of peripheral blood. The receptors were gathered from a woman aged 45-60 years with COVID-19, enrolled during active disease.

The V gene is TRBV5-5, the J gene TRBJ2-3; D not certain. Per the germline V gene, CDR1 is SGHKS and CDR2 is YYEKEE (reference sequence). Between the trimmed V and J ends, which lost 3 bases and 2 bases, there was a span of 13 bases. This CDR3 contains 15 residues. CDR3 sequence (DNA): TGTGCCAGCAGCTACGACACTTTATTCACAGATACGCAGTATTTT. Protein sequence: CASSYDTLFTDTQYF.

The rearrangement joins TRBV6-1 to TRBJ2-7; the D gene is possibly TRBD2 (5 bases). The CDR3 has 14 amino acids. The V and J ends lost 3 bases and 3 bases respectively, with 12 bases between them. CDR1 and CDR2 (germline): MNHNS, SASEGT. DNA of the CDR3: TGTGCCAGCAGTGAGGCTTCAGACTACTACGAGCAGTACTTC. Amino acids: CASSEASDYYEQYF.

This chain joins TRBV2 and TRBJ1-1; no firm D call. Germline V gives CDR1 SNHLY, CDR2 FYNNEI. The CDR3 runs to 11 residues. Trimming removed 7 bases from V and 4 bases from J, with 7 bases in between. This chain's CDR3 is CASIRVTEAFF. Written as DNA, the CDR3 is TGTGCCAGCATACGGGTCACTGAAGCTTTCTTT.

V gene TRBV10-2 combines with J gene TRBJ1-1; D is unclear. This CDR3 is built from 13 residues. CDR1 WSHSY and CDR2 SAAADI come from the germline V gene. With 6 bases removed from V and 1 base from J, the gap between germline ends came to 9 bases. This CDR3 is CASRAFPNTEAFF. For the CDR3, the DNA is TGCGCCAGCAGGGCTTTTCCGAACACTGAAGCTTTCTTT.

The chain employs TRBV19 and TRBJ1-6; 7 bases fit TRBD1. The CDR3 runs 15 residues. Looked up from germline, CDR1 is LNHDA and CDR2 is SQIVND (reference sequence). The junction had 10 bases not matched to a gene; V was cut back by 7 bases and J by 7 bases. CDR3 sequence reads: CASTPDRVENSPLHF. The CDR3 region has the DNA TGTGCCAGTACCCCAGACAGGGTGGAAAATTCACCCCTCCACTTT. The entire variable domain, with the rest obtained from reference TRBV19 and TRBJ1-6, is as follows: DGGITQSPKYLFRKEGQNVTLSCEQNLNHDAMYWYRQDPGQGLRLIYYSQIVNDFQKGDIAEGYSVSREKKESFPLTVTSAQKNPTAFYLCASTPDRVENSPLHFGNGTRLTVT.

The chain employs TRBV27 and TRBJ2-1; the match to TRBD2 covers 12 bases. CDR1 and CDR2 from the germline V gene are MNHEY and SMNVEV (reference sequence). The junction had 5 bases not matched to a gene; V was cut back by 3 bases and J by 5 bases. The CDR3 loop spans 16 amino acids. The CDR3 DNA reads TGTGCCAGCAGTTTCTCGACTAGCGGGGGCAACAATGAGCAGTTCTTC. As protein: CASSFSTSGGNNEQFF.

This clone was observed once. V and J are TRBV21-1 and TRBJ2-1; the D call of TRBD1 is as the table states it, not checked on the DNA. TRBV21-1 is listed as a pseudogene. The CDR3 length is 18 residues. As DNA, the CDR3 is TGTGCCAGCAGCAAACCGCTCCTATCAGGGAACTCCTACAATGAGCAGTTCTTC. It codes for CASSKPLLSGNSYNEQFF.

The CDR3 region has the DNA TGTGCCAGCAGCCCCTTGAGCGGGGGGGCCCCAGATACGCAGTATTTT. It encodes CASSPLSGGAPDTQYF. The chain uses TRBV4-2 and TRBJ2-3; TRBD2 matches at 10 bases. The CDR3 extends over 16 amino acids. With 4 bases clipped from V and 4 bases from J, the junction kept 8 bases outside the gene matches. Germline V gene sequence: CDR1 LGHNA, CDR2 YNFKEQ.

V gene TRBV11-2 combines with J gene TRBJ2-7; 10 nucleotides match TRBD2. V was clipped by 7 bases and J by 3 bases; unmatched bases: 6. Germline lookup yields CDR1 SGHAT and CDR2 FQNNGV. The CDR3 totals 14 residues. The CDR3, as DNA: TGTGCCAGCAAATCAGCGGGGGGGAACTACGAGCAGTACTTC. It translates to CASKSAGGNYEQYF. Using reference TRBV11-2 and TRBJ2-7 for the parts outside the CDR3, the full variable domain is EAGVAQSPRYKIIEKRQSVAFWCNPISGHATLYWYQQILGQGPKLLIQFQNNGVVDDSQLPKDRFSAERLKGVDSTLKIQPAKLEDSAVYLCASKSAGGNYEQYFGPGTRLTVT.

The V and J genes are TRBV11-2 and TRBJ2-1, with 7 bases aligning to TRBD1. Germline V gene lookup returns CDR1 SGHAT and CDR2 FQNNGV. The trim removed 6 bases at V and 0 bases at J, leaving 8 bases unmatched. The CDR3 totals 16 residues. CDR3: CASRPRGGFSYNEQFF. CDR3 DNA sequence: TGTGCCAGCAGGCCGCGAGGGGGCTTCTCCTACAATGAGCAGTTCTTC.

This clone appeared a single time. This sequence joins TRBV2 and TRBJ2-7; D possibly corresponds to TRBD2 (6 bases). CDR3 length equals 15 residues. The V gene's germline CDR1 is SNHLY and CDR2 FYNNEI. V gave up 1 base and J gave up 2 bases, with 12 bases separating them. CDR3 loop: CASSEGQGGPYEQYF. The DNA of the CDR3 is TGTGCCAGCAGTGAAGGTCAGGGAGGACCCTACGAGCAGTACTTC.

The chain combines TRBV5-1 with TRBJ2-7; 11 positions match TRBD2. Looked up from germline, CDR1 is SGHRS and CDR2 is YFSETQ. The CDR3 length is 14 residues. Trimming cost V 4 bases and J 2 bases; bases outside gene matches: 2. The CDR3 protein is CASSLLAGAYEQYF. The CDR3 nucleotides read TGCGCCAGCAGCCTACTAGCGGGGGCCTACGAGCAGTACTTC.

DNA of the CDR3: TGTGCCAGCTCCCCCAATGAGGGCTCTGGAAACACCATATATTTT. Encoded protein: CASSPNEGSGNTIYF. The J gene is TRBJ1-3, the V gene TRBV18; D uncertain. Trimming shortened V by 6 bases and J by 0 bases, and 12 bases separated the two germline ends. CDR3 length: 15 residues. Germline-derived CDR1 and CDR2 are KGHSH and LQKENI.

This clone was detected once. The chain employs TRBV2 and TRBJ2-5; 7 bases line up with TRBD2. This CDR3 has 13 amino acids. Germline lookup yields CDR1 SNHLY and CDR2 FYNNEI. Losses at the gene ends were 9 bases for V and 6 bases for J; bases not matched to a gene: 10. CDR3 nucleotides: TGTGCCAGTCTCGACCAGCGGGACCAGACCCAGTACTTC. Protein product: CASLDQRDQTQYF.

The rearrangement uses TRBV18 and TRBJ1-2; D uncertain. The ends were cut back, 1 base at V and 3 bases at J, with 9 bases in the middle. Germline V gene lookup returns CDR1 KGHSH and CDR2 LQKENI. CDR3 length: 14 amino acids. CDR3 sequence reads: CASSPRGGDYGYTF. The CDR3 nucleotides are TGTGCCAGCTCACCACGTGGAGGAGACTATGGCTACACCTTC.

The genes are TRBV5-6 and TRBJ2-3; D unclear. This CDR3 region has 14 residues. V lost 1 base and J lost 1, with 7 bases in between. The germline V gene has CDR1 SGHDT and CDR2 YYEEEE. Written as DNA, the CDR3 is TGTGCCAGCAGCTTGTGGGCCGGCACAGATACGCAGTATTTT. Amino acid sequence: CASSLWAGTDTQYF.

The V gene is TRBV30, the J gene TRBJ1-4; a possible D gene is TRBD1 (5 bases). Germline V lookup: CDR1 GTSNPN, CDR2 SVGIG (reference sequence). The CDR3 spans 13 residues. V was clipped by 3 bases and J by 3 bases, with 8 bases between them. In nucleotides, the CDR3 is TGTGCCTGGAGCCGGGGGGCTAATGAAAAACTGTTTTTT. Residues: CAWSRGANEKLFF. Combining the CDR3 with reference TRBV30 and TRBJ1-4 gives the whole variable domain SQTIHQWPATLVQPVGSPLSLECTVEGTSNPNLYWYRQAAGRGLQLLFYSVGIGQISSEVPQNLSASRPQDRQFILSSKKLLLSDSGFYLCAWSRGANEKLFFGSGTQLSVL.

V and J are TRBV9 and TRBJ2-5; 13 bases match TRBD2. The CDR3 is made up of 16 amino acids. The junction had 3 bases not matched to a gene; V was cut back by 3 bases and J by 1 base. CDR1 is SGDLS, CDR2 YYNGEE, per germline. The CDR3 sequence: CASSGGLAGVQETQYF. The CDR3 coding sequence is TGTGCCAGCAGCGGCGGACTAGCGGGGGTCCAAGAGACCCAGTACTTC.

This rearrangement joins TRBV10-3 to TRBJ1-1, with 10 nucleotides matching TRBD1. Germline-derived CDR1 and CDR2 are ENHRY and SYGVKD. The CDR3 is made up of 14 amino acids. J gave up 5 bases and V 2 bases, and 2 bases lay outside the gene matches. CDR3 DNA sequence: TGTGCCATCAGTGAGGACAGGGGGCAAACTGAAGCTTTCTTT. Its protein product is CAISEDRGQTEAFF.

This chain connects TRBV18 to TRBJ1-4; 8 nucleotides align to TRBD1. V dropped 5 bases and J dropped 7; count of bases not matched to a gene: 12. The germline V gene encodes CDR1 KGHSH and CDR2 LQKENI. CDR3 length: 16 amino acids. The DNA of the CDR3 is TGTGCCAGCTCATCGACAGGGGTGGGTCTCGGTGAAAAACTGTTTTTT. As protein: CASSSTGVGLGEKLFF. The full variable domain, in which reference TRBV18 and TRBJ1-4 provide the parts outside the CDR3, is NAGVMQNPRHLVRRRGQEARLRCSPMKGHSHVYWYRQLPEEGLKFMVYLQKENIIDESGMPKERFSAEFPKEGPSILRIQQVVRGDSAAYFCASSSTGVGLGEKLFFGSGTQLSVL.

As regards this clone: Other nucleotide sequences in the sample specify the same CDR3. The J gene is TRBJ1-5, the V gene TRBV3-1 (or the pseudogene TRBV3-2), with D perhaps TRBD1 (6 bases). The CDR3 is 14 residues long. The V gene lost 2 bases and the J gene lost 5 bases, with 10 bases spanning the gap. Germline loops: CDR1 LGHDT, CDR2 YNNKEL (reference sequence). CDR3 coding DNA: TGTGCCAGCAGCCAATTGGCAGGGGATCAGCCCCAGCATTTT. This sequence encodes CASSQLAGDQPQHF.

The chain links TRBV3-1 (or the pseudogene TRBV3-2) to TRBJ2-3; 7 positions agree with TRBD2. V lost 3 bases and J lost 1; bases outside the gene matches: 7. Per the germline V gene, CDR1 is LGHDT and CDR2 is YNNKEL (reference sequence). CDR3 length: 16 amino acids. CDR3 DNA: TGTGCCAGCAGCCAGGTCAGTGCGGGGGGCACAGATACGCAGTATTTT. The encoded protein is CASSQVSAGGTDTQYF.

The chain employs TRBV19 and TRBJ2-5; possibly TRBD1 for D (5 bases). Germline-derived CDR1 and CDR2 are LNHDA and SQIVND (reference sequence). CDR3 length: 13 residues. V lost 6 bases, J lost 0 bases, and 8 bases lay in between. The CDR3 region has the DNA TGTGCCAGTAGAGGGGCGGACCAAGAGACCCAGTACTTC. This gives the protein CASRGADQETQYF.

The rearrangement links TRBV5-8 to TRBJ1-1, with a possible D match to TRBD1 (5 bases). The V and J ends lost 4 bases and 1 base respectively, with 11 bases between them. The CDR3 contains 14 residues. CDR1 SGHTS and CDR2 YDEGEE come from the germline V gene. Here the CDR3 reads CASSQRGRNTEAFF. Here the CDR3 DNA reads TGTGCCAGCAGCCAAAGGGGTAGGAACACTGAAGCTTTCTTT. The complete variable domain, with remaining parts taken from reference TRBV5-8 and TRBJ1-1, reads EAGVTQSPTHLIKTRGQQATLRCSPISGHTSVYWYQQALGLGLQFLLWYDEGEERNRGNFPPRFSGRQFPNYSSELNVNALELEDSALYLCASSQRGRNTEAFFGQGTRLTVV.

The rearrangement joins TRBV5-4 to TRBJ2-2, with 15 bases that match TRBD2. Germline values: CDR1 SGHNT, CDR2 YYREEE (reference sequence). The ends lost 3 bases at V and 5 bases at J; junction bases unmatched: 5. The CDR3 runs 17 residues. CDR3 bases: TGTGCCAGCAGCTGGACTAGCGGGGGGGCGGTAACCGGGGAGCTGTTTTTT. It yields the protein CASSWTSGGAVTGELFF.

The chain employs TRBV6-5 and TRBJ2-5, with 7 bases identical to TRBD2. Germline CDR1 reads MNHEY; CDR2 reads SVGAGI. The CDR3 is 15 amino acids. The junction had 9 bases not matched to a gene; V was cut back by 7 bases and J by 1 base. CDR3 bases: TGTGCCAGCAAAAGGGTGACGGGGGGCCAAGAGACCCAGTACTTC. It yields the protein CASKRVTGGQETQYF.

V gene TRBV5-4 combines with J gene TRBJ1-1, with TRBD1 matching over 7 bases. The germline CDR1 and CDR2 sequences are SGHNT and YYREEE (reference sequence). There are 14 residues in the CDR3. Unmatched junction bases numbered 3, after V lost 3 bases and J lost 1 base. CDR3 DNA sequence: TGTGCCAGCAGCTCTGGGACAGAGAACACTGAAGCTTTCTTT. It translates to CASSSGTENTEAFF. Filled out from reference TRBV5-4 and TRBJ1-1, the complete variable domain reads ETGVTQSPTHLIKTRGQQVTLRCSSQSGHNTVSWYQQALGQGPQFIFQYYREEENGRGNFPPRFSGLQFPNYSSELNVNALELDDSALYLCASSSGTENTEAFFGQGTRLTVV.

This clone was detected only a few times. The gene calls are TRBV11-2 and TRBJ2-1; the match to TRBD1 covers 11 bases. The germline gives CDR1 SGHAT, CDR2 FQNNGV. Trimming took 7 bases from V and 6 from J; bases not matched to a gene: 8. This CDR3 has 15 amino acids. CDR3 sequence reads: CASIPGTGGFNEQFF. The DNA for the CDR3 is TGTGCCAGCATCCCCGGGACAGGGGGTTTCAATGAGCAGTTCTTC.

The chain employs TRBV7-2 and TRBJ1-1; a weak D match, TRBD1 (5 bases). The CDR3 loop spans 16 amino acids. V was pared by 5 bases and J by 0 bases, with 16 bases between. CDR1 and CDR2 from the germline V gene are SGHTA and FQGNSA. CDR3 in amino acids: CASSTRGPGMNTEAFF. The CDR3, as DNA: TGTGCCAGCAGCACCCGAGGCCCAGGGATGAACACTGAAGCTTTCTTT.

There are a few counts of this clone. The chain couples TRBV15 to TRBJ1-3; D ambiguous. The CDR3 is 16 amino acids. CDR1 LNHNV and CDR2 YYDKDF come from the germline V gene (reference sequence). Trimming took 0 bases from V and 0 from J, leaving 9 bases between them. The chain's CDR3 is CATSRDRGFSGNTIYF. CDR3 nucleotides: TGTGCCACCAGCAGAGATCGGGGATTCTCTGGAAACACCATATATTTT.